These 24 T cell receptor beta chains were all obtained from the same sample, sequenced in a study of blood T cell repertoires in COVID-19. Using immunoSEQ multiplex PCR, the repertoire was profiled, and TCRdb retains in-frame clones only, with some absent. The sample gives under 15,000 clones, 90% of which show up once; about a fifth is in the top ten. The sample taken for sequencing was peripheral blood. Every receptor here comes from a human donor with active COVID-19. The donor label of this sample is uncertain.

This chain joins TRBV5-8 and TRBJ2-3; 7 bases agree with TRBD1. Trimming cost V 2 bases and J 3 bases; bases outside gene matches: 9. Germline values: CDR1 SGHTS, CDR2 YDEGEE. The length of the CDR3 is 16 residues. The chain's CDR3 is CASSFTGVGQTDTQYF. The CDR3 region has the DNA TGTGCCAGCAGCTTTACAGGGGTTGGCCAAACAGATACGCAGTATTTT.

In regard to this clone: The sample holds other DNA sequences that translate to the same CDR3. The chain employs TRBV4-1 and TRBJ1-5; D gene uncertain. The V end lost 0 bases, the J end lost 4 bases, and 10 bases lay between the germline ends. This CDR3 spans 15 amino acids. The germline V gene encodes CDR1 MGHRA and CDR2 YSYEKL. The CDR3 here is CASSQDFGGNQPQHF. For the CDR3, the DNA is TGCGCCAGCAGCCAAGACTTCGGAGGTAATCAGCCCCAGCATTTT.

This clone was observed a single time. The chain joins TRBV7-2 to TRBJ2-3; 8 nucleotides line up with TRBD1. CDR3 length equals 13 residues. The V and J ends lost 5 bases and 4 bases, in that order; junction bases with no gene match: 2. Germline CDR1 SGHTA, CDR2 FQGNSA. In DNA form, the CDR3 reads TGTGCCAGCAGCCCGACAGGGGCAGATACGCAGTATTTT. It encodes CASSPTGADTQYF.

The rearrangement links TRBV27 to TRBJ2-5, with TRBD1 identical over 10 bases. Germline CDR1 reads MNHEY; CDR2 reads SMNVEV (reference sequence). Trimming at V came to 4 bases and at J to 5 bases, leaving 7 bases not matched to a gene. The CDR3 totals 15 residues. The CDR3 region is CASSSGQGWRETQYF. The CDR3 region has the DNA TGTGCCAGCAGTTCGGGACAGGGGTGGAGGGAGACCCAGTACTTC.

CDR3 nucleotides: TGTGCCAGCAGCGCCGGGACAGGGTTGGCCTATGGCTACACCTTC. Translated, it gives CASSAGTGLAYGYTF. The chain joins TRBV25-1 to TRBJ1-2, with 9 nucleotides matching TRBD1. CDR3 length equals 15 residues. The V and J ends lost 6 bases and 4 bases, in that order; junction bases with no gene match: 9. Looked up from germline, CDR1 is MGHDK and CDR2 is SYGVNS.

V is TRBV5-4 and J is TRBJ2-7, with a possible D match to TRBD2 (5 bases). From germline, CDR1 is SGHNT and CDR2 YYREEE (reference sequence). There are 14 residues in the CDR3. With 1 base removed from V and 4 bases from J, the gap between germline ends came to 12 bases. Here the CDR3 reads CASSLKEGRYEQYF. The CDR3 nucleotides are TGTGCCAGCAGCTTGAAAGAGGGCAGGTACGAGCAGTACTTC.

CDR3 DNA: TGTGCCAGCAGTGTACTAGCGGGGGGTACTAGCACAGATACGCAGTATTTT. Amino acid sequence: CASSVLAGGTSTDTQYF. The J gene is TRBJ2-3, the V gene TRBV2; 12 bases are shared with TRBD2. The germline V gene has CDR1 SNHLY and CDR2 FYNNEI. With V trimmed by 4 bases and J by 0 bases, 5 bases remained unmatched. The CDR3 runs 17 residues.

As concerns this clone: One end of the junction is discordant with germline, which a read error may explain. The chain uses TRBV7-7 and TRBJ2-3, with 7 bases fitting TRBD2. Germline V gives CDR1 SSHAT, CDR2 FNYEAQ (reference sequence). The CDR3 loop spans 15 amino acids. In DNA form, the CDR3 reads TGTGCTAGCAGTTCTAGCGGTTCTGCCGCAGATACGCAGTATTTT. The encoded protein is CASSSSGSAADTQYF.

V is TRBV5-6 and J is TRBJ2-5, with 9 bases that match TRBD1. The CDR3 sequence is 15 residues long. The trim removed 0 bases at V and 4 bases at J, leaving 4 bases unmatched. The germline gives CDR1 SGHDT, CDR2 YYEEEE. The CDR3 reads CASSLDRGPRETQYF. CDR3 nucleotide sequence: TGTGCCAGCAGCTTGGACAGGGGGCCCCGAGAGACCCAGTACTTC.

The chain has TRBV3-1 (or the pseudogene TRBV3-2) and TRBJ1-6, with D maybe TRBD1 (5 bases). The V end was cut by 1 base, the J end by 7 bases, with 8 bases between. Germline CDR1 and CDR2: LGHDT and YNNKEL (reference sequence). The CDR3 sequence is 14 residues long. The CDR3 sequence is CASSQVTANSPLHF. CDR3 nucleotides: TGTGCCAGCAGCCAAGTGACAGCCAATTCACCCCTCCACTTT.

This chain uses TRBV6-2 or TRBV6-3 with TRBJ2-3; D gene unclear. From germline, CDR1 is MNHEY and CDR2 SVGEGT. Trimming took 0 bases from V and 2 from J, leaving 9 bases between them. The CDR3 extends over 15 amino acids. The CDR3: CASSYSRIATDTQYF. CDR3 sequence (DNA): TGTGCCAGCAGTTACTCCAGGATTGCCACAGATACGCAGTATTTT.

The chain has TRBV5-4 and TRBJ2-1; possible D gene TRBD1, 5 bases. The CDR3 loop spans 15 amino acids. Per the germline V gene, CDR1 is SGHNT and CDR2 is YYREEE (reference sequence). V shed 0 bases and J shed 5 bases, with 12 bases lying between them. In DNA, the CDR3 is TGTGCCAGCAGCTTGGAACAGGCCCCTAACAATGAGCAGTTCTTC. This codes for CASSLEQAPNNEQFF.

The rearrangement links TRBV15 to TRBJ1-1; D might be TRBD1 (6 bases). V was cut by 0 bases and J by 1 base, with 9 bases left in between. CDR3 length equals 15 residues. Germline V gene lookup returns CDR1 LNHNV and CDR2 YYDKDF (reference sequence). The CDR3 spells CATSREGQKNTEAFF. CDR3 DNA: TGTGCCACCAGCAGAGAAGGACAGAAGAACACTGAAGCTTTCTTT.

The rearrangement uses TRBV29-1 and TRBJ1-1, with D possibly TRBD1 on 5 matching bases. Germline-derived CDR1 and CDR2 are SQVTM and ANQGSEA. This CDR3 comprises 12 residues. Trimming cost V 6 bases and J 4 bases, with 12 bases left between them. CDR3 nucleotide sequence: TGCAGCGTGGCAAGGGGAAGCACTGAAGCTTTCTTT. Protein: CSVARGSTEAFF.

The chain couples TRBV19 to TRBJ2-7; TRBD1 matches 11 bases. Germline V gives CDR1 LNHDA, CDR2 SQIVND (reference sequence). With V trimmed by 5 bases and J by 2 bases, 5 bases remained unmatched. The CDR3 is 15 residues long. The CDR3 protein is CASSDPGQGAYEQYF. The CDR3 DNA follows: TGTGCCAGTAGTGACCCGGGACAGGGGGCCTACGAGCAGTACTTC.

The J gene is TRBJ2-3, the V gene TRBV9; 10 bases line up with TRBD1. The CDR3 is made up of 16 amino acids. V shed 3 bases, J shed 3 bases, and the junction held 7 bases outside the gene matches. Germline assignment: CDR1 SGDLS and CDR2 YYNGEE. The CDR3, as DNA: TGTGCCAGCAGCGGGGGACAGGGGCCCTTAACAGATACGCAGTATTTT. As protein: CASSGGQGPLTDTQYF. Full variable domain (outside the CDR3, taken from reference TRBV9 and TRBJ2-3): DSGVTQTPKHLITATGQRVTLRCSPRSGDLSVYWYQQSLDQGLQFLIQYYNGEERAKGNILERFSAQQFPDLHSELNLSSLELGDSALYFCASSGGQGPLTDTQYFGPGTRLTVL.

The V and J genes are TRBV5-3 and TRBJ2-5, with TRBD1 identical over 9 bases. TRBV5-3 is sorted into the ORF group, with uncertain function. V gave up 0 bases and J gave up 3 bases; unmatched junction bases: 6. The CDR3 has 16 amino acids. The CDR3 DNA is TGTGCCAGAAGCTTGGTGCGGACAGGGGCTGAAGAGACCCAGTACTTC. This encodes CARSLVRTGAEETQYF.

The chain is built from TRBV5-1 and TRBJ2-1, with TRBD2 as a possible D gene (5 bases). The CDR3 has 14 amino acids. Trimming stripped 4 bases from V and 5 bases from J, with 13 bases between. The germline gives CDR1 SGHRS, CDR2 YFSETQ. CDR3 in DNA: TGCGCCAGCAGCCCCGGGGTCGGAGACAATGAGCAGTTCTTC. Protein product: CASSPGVGDNEQFF.

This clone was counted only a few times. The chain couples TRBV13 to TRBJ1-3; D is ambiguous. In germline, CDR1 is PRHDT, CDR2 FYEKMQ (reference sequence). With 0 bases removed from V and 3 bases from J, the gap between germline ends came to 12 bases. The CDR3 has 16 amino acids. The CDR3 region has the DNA TGTGCCAGCAGCTTAGGACTTCTTAACCTTGGAAACACCATATATTTT. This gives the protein CASSLGLLNLGNTIYF. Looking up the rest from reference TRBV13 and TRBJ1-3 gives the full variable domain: AAGVIQSPRHLIKEKRETATLKCYPIPRHDTVYWYQQGPGQDPQFLISFYEKMQSDKGSIPDRFSAQQFSDYHSELNMSSLELGDSALYFCASSLGLLNLGNTIYFGEGSWLTVV.

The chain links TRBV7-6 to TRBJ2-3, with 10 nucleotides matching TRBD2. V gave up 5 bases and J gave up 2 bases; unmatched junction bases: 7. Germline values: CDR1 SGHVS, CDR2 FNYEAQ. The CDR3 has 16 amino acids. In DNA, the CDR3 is TGTGCCAGCAGCCCCCCTAGCGGGGGCCTCACAGATACGCAGTATTTT. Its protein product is CASSPPSGGLTDTQYF.

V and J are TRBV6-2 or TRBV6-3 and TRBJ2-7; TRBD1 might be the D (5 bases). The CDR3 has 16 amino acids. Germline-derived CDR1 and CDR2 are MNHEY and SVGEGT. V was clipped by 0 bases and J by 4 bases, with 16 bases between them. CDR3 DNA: TGTGCCAGCAGTTACTCGGGGCTAGTCGTTAGTTACGAGCAGTACTTC. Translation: CASSYSGLVVSYEQYF.

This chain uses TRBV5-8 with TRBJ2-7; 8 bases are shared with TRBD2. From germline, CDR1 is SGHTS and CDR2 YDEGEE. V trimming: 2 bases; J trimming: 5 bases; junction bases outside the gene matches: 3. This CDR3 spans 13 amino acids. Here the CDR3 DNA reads TGTGCCAGCAGCTTTCGGGGGGGCAACGAGCAGTACTTC. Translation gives CASSFRGGNEQYF.

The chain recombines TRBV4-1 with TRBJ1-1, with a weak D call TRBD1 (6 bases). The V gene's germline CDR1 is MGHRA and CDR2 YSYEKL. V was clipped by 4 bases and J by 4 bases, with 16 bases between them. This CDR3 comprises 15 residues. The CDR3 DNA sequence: TGCGCCAGCAGCCTTAGTGGAACAGGGCTCACTGAAGCTTTCTTT. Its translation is CASSLSGTGLTEAFF.

DNA of the CDR3: TGTGCCAGCAGCGACAGGGACAATCAGCCCCAGCATTTT. Translating it yields CASSDRDNQPQHF. The chain joins TRBV6-5 to TRBJ1-5, with TRBD1 matching 7 bases. CDR1 is MNHEY and CDR2 is SVGAGI in the germline V gene. The CDR3 is made up of 13 amino acids. After removal of 6 bases from V and 3 bases from J, the junction contained 2 bases not matched to a gene.